This TCR beta chain comes out of a study of blood T cells in healthy people across ages. This CDR3 has 12 residues. In germline, CDR1 is SGHVS, CDR2 FNYEAQ. For the second PCR, which ran for 7 to 11 cycles, a sample-barcoded 5' primer and a J-beta primer mix were used. TCRdb re-analysed the 5' RACE reads in MiXCR, keeping a single row per CDR3 protein. Of roughly 650,000 distinct CDR3 sequences listed, around 32% were seen once; the top ten hold roughly 14%. Only a few counts were recorded for this clonotype. Its antigen is not identified. Overall study results and limits: Relative to aged donors, long-lived donors carried more naive CD4+ cells and displayed higher diversity. In older individuals, TCR beta diversity per million T cells was lower, falling roughly linearly with age.

The TCR comes from a woman older than 75 in good health. The sample comprised blood. The chain employs TRBV7-6 and TRBJ2-7; unclear D gene. The end of the DNA fits TRBJ2-5 better, so the J call may be wrong. The CDR3 loop reads CASSPMGGTQYF. The CDR3 region has the DNA TGTGCCAGCAGCCCCATGGGTGGGACCCAGTACTTC.